A single T cell receptor (beta chain) is shown here with its context. About 10^5 TCR templates were measured in each sample. This table comes from immunoSEQ multiplex PCR, and its TCRdb copy is limited to in-frame clones, with some not included. Of about 64,000 clones in the sample, around 96% are singletons; the top ten hold about 0.095%. The sample originates from a study of siplizumab effects on memory and regulatory T cells. Unstimulated naive, memory, effector memory and TEMRA subsets from three donor pairs underwent sequencing. The CDR3 is 16 amino acids. This receptor was taken from a human donor in good health. J is TRBJ1-3 and V is TRBV21-1; the table assigns TRBD1, which was not confirmed against the DNA. TRBV21-1 represents a pseudogene. Sequences were obtained from naive CD8+ T cells sorted from blood. CDR3 in amino acids: CASSKRGGRVGNTIYF. CDR3 coding DNA: TGTGCCAGCAGCAAACGAGGGGGACGGGTGGGTAACACCATATATTTT.